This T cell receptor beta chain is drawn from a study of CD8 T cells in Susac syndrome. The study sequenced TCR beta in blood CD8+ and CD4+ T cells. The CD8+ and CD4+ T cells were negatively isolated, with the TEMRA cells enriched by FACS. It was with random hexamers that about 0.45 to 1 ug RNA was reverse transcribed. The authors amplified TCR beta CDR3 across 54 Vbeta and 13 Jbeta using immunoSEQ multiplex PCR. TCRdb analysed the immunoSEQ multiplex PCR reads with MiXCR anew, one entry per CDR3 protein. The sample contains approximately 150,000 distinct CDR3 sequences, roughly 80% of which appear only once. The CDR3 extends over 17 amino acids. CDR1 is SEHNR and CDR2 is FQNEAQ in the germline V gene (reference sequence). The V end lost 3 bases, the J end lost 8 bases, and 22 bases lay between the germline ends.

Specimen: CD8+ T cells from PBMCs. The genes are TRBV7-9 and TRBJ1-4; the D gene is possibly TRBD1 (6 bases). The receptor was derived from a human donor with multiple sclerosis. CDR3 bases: TGTGCCAGCAGCTTCCCCCCCCAGGGGCTGGGGCGCGAAAAACTGTTTTTT. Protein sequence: CASSFPPQGLGREKLFF.